The present entry profiles one TCR beta chain with its context. Its specificity is unknown. A read error is likely, as this CDR3 ends without the conserved phenylalanine or tryptophan. The DNA is omitted, as the CDR3 cannot be located on it reliably, and the CDR3 follows TCRdb's listing. Those patients with uncontrolled infection, other autoimmune disease, pregnancy or lactation were excluded. These data belong to a study of T cells in Graves' hyperthyroidism and ophthalmopathy. Study-wide points: Most thyroid clonotypes with frequency above 0.001 were detected in blood. The model's output predicted ophthalmopathy at a median of roughly 6 months prior to onset.

TCR beta CDR3 regions were amplified from RNA transcripts. Initially, a first-round RT-PCR of the TCR CDR3 employed the HTBI primer set. TCRdb passed the multiplex PCR reads through MiXCR, listing each CDR3 protein once. The sample gives 500,000 to 600,000 distinct CDR3 sequences, over 35% of which show up once; about 40% is in the top ten. Per the germline V gene, CDR1 is ENHRY and CDR2 is SYGVKD. Counting both end residues, the CDR3 totals 14 amino acids. The material sequenced was peripheral blood or thyroid tissue (not recorded which). The TCR sequence derives from an adult woman with Graves' disease, either hyperthyroidism or ophthalmopathy (not recorded which). The chain uses TRBV10-3 and TRBJ1-3; the D call in the table, TRBD1, was not verified against the DNA. CDR3 sequence: CAISDPGQLQFKIA.